A single sample gave rise to the 25 T cell receptor beta chains below, sequenced in a study of OX40 agonist ivuxolimab in advanced cancers. Library prep was done by the immunoSEQ multiplex PCR assay. The table comes from immuneACCESS by way of TCRdb, which keeps in-frame sequences with V and J called. Part of the clones is missing from these tables; in studies checked, under half for an unresolved V gene and the rest for unknown reasons. The sample table contains 25,000 or so clones; only one count was recorded for approximately 88% of them. The top ten constitute 9.5% to 10% of the sample. The sequences come from CD4+ or CD8+ T cells sorted from blood, collected in a trial of the OX40 agonist ivuxolimab. Receptor source: an adult with an advanced solid tumor such as melanoma, head and neck, liver or kidney cancer.

The V and J genes are TRBV19 and TRBJ2-2; possible D gene TRBD2, 6 bases. Germline assignment: CDR1 LNHDA and CDR2 SQIVND (reference sequence). The ends were cut back, 7 bases at V and 0 bases at J, with 12 bases in the middle. The CDR3 is 15 residues long. The CDR3 region is CASKSGSANTGELFF. As DNA, the CDR3 is TGTGCCAGTAAGAGCGGGTCCGCGAACACCGGGGAGCTGTTTTTT.

In this sample, this clone turned up a few times. The rearrangement links TRBV18 to TRBJ1-4, with D tentatively TRBD1 (6 bases). CDR1 is KGHSH, CDR2 LQKENI, per germline. This CDR3 comprises 15 residues. The V gene lost 2 bases and the J gene lost 3 bases, with 10 bases spanning the gap. The CDR3 coding sequence is TGTGCCAGCTCACCAAACAGGGACTCTAATGAAAAACTGTTTTTT. The encoded protein is CASSPNRDSNEKLFF. The full variable domain, with the rest looked up from reference TRBV18 and TRBJ1-4, is NAGVMQNPRHLVRRRGQEARLRCSPMKGHSHVYWYRQLPEEGLKFMVYLQKENIIDESGMPKERFSAEFPKEGPSILRIQQVVRGDSAAYFCASSPNRDSNEKLFFGSGTQLSVL.

This clone was detected a few times. The J gene is TRBJ1-3, the V gene TRBV5-4, with TRBD1 matching over 7 bases. The CDR3 consists of 14 residues. The germline gives CDR1 SGHNT, CDR2 YYREEE (reference sequence). V lost 5 bases and J lost 3; bases outside the gene matches: 5. CDR3 in amino acids: CASSSGTVGNTIYF. The CDR3 nucleotides are TGTGCCAGCAGTTCGGGGACAGTTGGAAACACCATATATTTT.

The chain links TRBV27 to TRBJ1-2, with TRBD1 identical over 8 bases. V lost 6 bases, J lost 0 bases, and 6 bases stayed unmatched. CDR1 and CDR2 (germline): MNHEY, SMNVEV (reference sequence). The CDR3 consists of 15 residues. As DNA, the CDR3 is TGTGCCAGCAGGTTGGACAGGGACTCTAACTATGGCTACACCTTC. It is translated as CASRLDRDSNYGYTF.

This rearrangement joins TRBV2 to TRBJ1-1; D is uncertain. V was clipped by 6 bases and J by 1 base, with 9 bases between them. CDR1 SNHLY and CDR2 FYNNEI come from the germline V gene. The CDR3 consists of 13 residues. The CDR3 spells CASSQDPNTEAFF. CDR3 DNA: TGTGCCAGCAGCCAAGACCCGAACACTGAAGCTTTCTTT. Filled out from reference TRBV2 and TRBJ1-1, the complete variable domain reads EPEVTQTPSHQVTQMGQEVILRCVPISNHLYFYWYRQILGQKVEFLVSFYNNEISEKSEIFDDQFSVERPDGSNFTLKIRSTKLEDSAMYFCASSQDPNTEAFFGQGTRLTVV.

The chain combines TRBV28 with TRBJ1-2, with 7 positions matching TRBD1. With V trimmed by 2 bases and J by 4 bases, 7 bases remained unmatched. The CDR3 totals 15 residues. Germline lookup yields CDR1 MDHEN and CDR2 SYDVKM. The DNA of the CDR3 is TGTGCCAGCAGTTTAGGAGGGGGCGGCGTCTATGGCTACACCTTC. Protein sequence: CASSLGGGGVYGYTF.

The rearrangement uses TRBV10-3 and TRBJ1-1; no definite D call. The germline V and J ends were trimmed by 3 bases and 7 bases, with 9 bases remaining between them. This CDR3 contains 12 residues. The germline gives CDR1 ENHRY, CDR2 SYGVKD. CDR3: CAISDLGFEAFF. As DNA, the CDR3 is TGTGCCATCAGTGACCTCGGGTTTGAAGCTTTCTTT.

CDR3 in amino acids: CASSEGLDTQYF. The CDR3 DNA sequence: TGTGCCAGCAGCGAGGGCTTGGATACGCAGTATTTT. This chain joins TRBV9 and TRBJ2-3; no firm D call. Trimming took 3 bases from V and 6 from J, leaving 8 bases between them. The CDR3 runs to 12 residues. Per germline, CDR1 SGDLS and CDR2 YYNGEE.

This sequence joins TRBV7-9 and TRBJ1-2; unclear D gene. Germline V CDR1 and CDR2: SEHNR, FQNEAQ (reference sequence). Deletions cut 3 bases from V and 5 bases from J, with 7 bases between. The CDR3 is 12 residues long. The CDR3 loop reads CASSFVQYGYTF. In nucleotides, the CDR3 is TGTGCCAGCAGCTTCGTCCAGTATGGCTACACCTTC.

V gene TRBV10-3 combines with J gene TRBJ2-3; 7 positions agree with TRBD2. Germline lookup yields CDR1 ENHRY and CDR2 SYGVKD. The CDR3 is 14 residues long. J gave up 2 bases and V 6 bases, and 5 bases lay outside the gene matches. This chain's CDR3 is CAIRGGVVTDTQYF. DNA for the CDR3: TGTGCCATCAGGGGAGGGGTCGTCACAGATACGCAGTATTTT.

The chain couples TRBV21-1 to TRBJ2-5; the DNA was not compared with TRBD2, the D call given in the table. TRBV21-1 is a recognized pseudogene. The CDR3 extends over 15 amino acids. The CDR3 spells CASSKVAGGPKTQYF. The CDR3, as DNA: TGTGCCAGCAGCAAAGTGGCGGGAGGGCCTAAGACCCAGTACTTC.

The chain joins TRBV27 to TRBJ2-7, with 8 bases lining up with TRBD1. The CDR3 covers 15 residues. Per germline, CDR1 MNHEY and CDR2 SMNVEV (reference sequence). Trimming removed 3 bases from V and 6 bases from J; junction bases left unmatched: 10. The CDR3 DNA is TGTGCCAGCAGTTTCGAGCCAGGGGGCGCATCCGAGCAGTACTTC. Its translation: CASSFEPGGASEQYF.

This chain joins TRBV30 and TRBJ2-3; a weak D match, TRBD2 (6 bases). Germline CDR1 GTSNPN, CDR2 SVGIG (reference sequence). Trimming removed 2 bases at V and 2 bases at J, with 17 bases between. This CDR3 region has 16 residues. Here the CDR3 DNA reads TGTGCCTGGAGTTACCGGGTGGGCGGGACCACAGATACGCAGTATTTT. Translated: CAWSYRVGGTTDTQYF.

V gene TRBV18 combines with J gene TRBJ2-5, with no clear D. CDR1 and CDR2 (germline): KGHSH, LQKENI. The CDR3 runs 13 residues. Trimming left V 6 bases short and J 2 bases short, with 10 bases between. The CDR3 spells CASSRHPQETQYF. The CDR3 DNA reads as TGTGCCAGCTCGCGACACCCTCAAGAGACCCAGTACTTC. Based on the CDR3 plus reference TRBV18 and TRBJ2-5, the full variable domain is NAGVMQNPRHLVRRRGQEARLRCSPMKGHSHVYWYRQLPEEGLKFMVYLQKENIIDESGMPKERFSAEFPKEGPSILRIQQVVRGDSAAYFCASSRHPQETQYFGPGTRLLVL.

V and J are TRBV18 and TRBJ2-7, with 14 bases lining up with TRBD2. The CDR3 contains 15 residues. Germline CDR1 reads KGHSH; CDR2 reads LQKENI. V dropped 6 bases and J dropped 2; count of bases not matched to a gene: 3. For the CDR3, the DNA is TGTGCCAGCTCCCAGGGACTAGCGGGAGCCTACGAGCAGTACTTC. It yields the protein CASSQGLAGAYEQYF. The full variable domain, with the rest looked up from reference TRBV18 and TRBJ2-7, is NAGVMQNPRHLVRRRGQEARLRCSPMKGHSHVYWYRQLPEEGLKFMVYLQKENIIDESGMPKERFSAEFPKEGPSILRIQQVVRGDSAAYFCASSQGLAGAYEQYFGPGTRLTVT.

This chain links TRBV6-1 with TRBJ1-2; TRBD1 agrees at 8 bases. The V gene end was trimmed by 7 bases and the J gene end by 6 bases; junction bases not matched to a gene: 13. Germline assignment: CDR1 MNHNS and CDR2 SASEGT. The CDR3 spans 15 residues. CDR3 protein: CASMRTGILGNGYTF. The CDR3 coding sequence is TGTGCCAGCATGAGGACAGGGATCCTAGGGAATGGCTACACCTTC.

The chain joins TRBV27 to TRBJ2-7; 10 positions match TRBD2. Germline V gives CDR1 MNHEY, CDR2 SMNVEV (reference sequence). After removal of 1 base from V and 6 bases from J, the junction contained 6 bases not matched to a gene. The CDR3 is 15 residues long. The CDR3 sequence: CASSLYLAGVVEQYF. The DNA of the CDR3 is TGTGCCAGCAGTTTATACCTAGCGGGAGTTGTCGAGCAGTACTTC.

The chain is built from TRBV5-1 and TRBJ1-3, with 10 nucleotides matching TRBD1. CDR1 is SGHRS, CDR2 YFSETQ, per germline. This CDR3 contains 15 residues. V trimming: 3 bases; J trimming: 3 bases; junction bases outside the gene matches: 3. The CDR3 here is CASSSGTGVGNTIYF. In DNA, the CDR3 is TGCGCCAGCAGCTCCGGGACAGGGGTTGGAAACACCATATATTTT.

The CDR3 DNA follows: TGTGCCAGCAGTCGGTTCGGTGATGGCTACACCTTC. Amino acids: CASSRFGDGYTF. The chain employs TRBV27 and TRBJ1-2; the D is unclear. In germline, CDR1 is MNHEY, CDR2 SMNVEV (reference sequence). The CDR3 is made up of 12 amino acids. Trimming cost V 5 bases and J 6 bases, with 10 bases left between them.

This clone came up a few times. The chain carries TRBV11-3 and TRBJ2-1, with D tentatively TRBD1 (5 bases). The germline gives CDR1 SGHNT, CDR2 YENEEA. This CDR3 has 13 amino acids. V lost 3 bases and J lost 4, with 7 bases in between. The CDR3 nucleotides read TGTGCCAGCAGCTTTGACAGTTACAATGAGCAGTTCTTC. The encoded protein is CASSFDSYNEQFF. Full variable domain (outside the CDR3, taken from reference TRBV11-3 and TRBJ2-1): EAGVVQSPRYKIIEKKQPVAFWCNPISGHNTLYWYLQNLGQGPELLIRYENEEAVDDSQLPKDRFSAERLKGVDSTLKIQPAELGDSAVYLCASSFDSYNEQFFGPGTRLTVL.

V and J are TRBV28 and TRBJ2-3, with 7 nucleotides matching TRBD2. The germline V gene encodes CDR1 MDHEN and CDR2 SYDVKM. The CDR3 consists of 14 residues. The trim removed 8 bases at V and 4 bases at J, leaving 9 bases unmatched. CDR3: CASGDYPVADTQYF. The CDR3 nucleotides read TGTGCCAGCGGGGACTACCCGGTAGCAGATACGCAGTATTTT.

The rearrangement uses TRBV5-1 and TRBJ2-7, with D perhaps given as TRBD1 or TRBD2 (5 bases each). V was trimmed by 2 bases and J by 7 bases, leaving 13 bases between them. The CDR3 is made up of 13 amino acids. Germline V lookup: CDR1 SGHRS, CDR2 YFSETQ. The CDR3 nucleotides are TGCGCCAGCAGCTTTCGGGACGGTGGGGAGCAGTACTTC. Translated: CASSFRDGGEQYF.

This chain connects TRBV10-3 to TRBJ2-1, with TRBD2 matching over 9 bases. The V gene end was trimmed by 4 bases and the J gene end by 0 bases; junction bases not matched to a gene: 10. Germline values: CDR1 ENHRY, CDR2 SYGVKD. This CDR3 is 18 amino acids long. CDR3 protein: CAISGLGQTSGSYNEQFF. CDR3 DNA sequence: TGTGCCATCAGTGGACTGGGTCAGACTAGCGGCTCCTACAATGAGCAGTTCTTC.

The J gene is TRBJ2-5, the V gene TRBV6-4, with no clear D. Germline CDR1 MRHNA, CDR2 SNTAGT. V dropped 3 bases and J dropped 7 bases, with 15 bases sitting between them. This CDR3 has 14 amino acids. The CDR3: CASSERGSDGTQYF. CDR3 DNA: TGTGCCAGCAGTGAGAGAGGCTCGGACGGGACCCAGTACTTC.

V gene TRBV7-3 combines with J gene TRBJ1-1; maybe TRBD1 (6 bases). The CDR3 length is 13 residues. V lost 5 bases and J lost 1, with 8 bases in between. Germline V gene lookup returns CDR1 SGHTA and CDR2 FQGTGA. CDR3 coding DNA: TGTGCCAGCAGCGAACAGGGGAACACTGAAGCTTTCTTT. Its translation is CASSEQGNTEAFF. Supplemented by reference TRBV7-3 and TRBJ1-1, the full variable domain reads GAGVSQTPSNKVTEKGKYVELRCDPISGHTALYWYRQSLGQGPEFLIYFQGTGAADDSGLPNDRFFAVRPEGSVSTLKIQRTERGDSAVYLCASSEQGNTEAFFGQGTRLTVV.